One TCR beta chain is described in this entry. This clonotype was counted between two and nine times. The target of this receptor is not known. No quality values exist for individual bases; no much larger clone is one base distant. Every donor in the study was a healthy Caucasian. This sample was included in a study of identical twins (dated by TCRdb to about 2016). Regarding the study in general: The study deep-sequenced TCR alpha and beta repertoires from monozygotic twins, unrelated adults of various ages and cord blood to test whether fetal clonotypes persist. To rule out contamination, the twin experiments were replicated at different times with different library preparation protocols. The investigation overall reported the following: Because the same donors could not be followed over many years, the conclusions relied on cross-sectional statistical analysis. Zero-insertion analyses could be partly confounded by invariant T cells such as MAIT and iNKT, although diverse VJ usage argued against such confounding for most clonotypes. Compared with coincidental sharing between unrelated individuals, out-of-frame TCR alpha sequences shared between twins had an excess of sequences with low generation probability. A weaker excess of twin sharing was found in beta out-of-frame sequences because the signal-to-noise ratio was lowered by fewer shared sequences. In monozygotic twins, out-of-frame TCR alpha sharing was systematically underestimated by recombination models, although the models agreed with sharing between unrelated individuals. Abundant cord blood beta clonotypes carried fewer insertions; young adult naive repertoires showed a weaker similar trend, while memory repertoires showed none.

Libraries were prepared through 5' RACE. The reads were generated on an Illumina HiSeq 2000. Template switching added a universal primer binding site, and the final cDNA carried a unique molecular identifier that allowed TCR cDNA molecules to be counted accurately. First-strand cDNA for TCR alpha and beta chains was synthesized from specific primers in the conserved constant-segment region. To control for contamination, every cDNA library was double barcoded, receiving both a SMART-Mk sample barcode and Illumina barcodes. TruSeq adapter sequences and Illumina sample barcodes were added in two successive PCR steps. Sequencing of the TCR alpha and beta cDNA libraries was done on the Illumina HiSeq platform using custom primers. The source study handled its data this way. MiGEC processed the raw reads to extract unique molecular identifiers, while MiXCR was used to determine the CDR3 positions. Recombination models were inferred per individual with the repgenHMM and IGoR tools using an EM algorithm. The tcR package in R was used for shared clonotype analysis, with sharing normalized by the product of cloneset sizes. To study raw recombination without the effects of thymic and clonal selection, out-of-frame nonproductive sequences were analyzed. TCRdb trimmed the raw reads at Q25, called clones with MiXCR and kept productive beta chains. All rows with the same CDR3 protein become a single entry with the most common DNA and genes. TCRdb's processing, not the authors', yielded these V and J calls. This sample comprises 1.5 million to 2 million distinct CDR3 sequences, about 30% of them detected only once. Of the sample, less than 0.35% is held by the ten largest clones.

Taken from cysteine to phenylalanine, the CDR3 has 18 residues. Only CDR3 DNA remains: 54 bases, in frame from the first base. From a lookup of the germline V gene, CDR1 and CDR2 are MNHNS and SASEGT. Relative to germline, V is 6 bases shorter and J is 1 base shorter, with 22 bases between their ends. The sequence joins TRBV6-1 to TRBJ2-4; possibly the D gene is TRBD2, per 7 matching bases. Sequenced: cord blood. This receptor was obtained from a newborn girl in good health. The sequenced DNA: TGTGCCAGCAGCCTAAGGGGGGTTGTGGGGGGGGCCAAAAACATTCAGTACTTC. Protein translation: CASSLRGVVGGAKNIQYF.